Below are 8 T cell receptor beta chains sequenced from a single sample in a study of shared clonotypes between healthy human individuals. Some clones are missing from TCRdb's copy, which holds only in-frame ones; the method was immunoSEQ multiplex PCR. The sample holds some 2.1 million clones, about 95% seen once. Terminally differentiated effector memory CD45RA+ cells were excluded by CCR7 positive selection of CD45RO-negative cells. Sequences were obtained from naive CD8+ T cells sorted from blood. The receptors derive from a man aged 18-30 years in good health.

The V and J genes are TRBV28 and TRBJ1-6, with D maybe TRBD1 (6 bases). CDR3 size: 15 residues. The V end was cut by 2 bases, the J end by 8 bases, with 13 bases between. Germline CDR1 MDHEN, CDR2 SYDVKM. The CDR3 here is CASSLGPGEDSPLHF. The DNA of the CDR3 is TGTGCCAGCAGTTTAGGTCCAGGGGAAGATTCACCCCTCCACTTT. The full variable domain, completed using reference TRBV28 and TRBJ1-6, is DVKVTQSSRYLVKRTGEKVFLECVQDMDHENMFWYRQDPGLGLRLIYFSYDVKMKEKGDIPEGYSVSREKKERFSLILESASTNQTSMYLCASSLGPGEDSPLHFGNGTRLTVT.

The V gene is TRBV7-9, the J gene TRBJ2-7, with 9 bases matching TRBD1. This CDR3 region has 16 residues. Germline CDR1 is SEHNR and CDR2 is FQNEAQ (reference sequence). After removal of 1 base from V and 5 bases from J, the junction contained 9 bases not matched to a gene. The CDR3 sequence: CASSLGGQGSLDEQYF. CDR3 DNA: TGTGCCAGCAGCTTAGGGGGACAGGGATCTTTGGACGAGCAGTACTTC.

About this clone itself: The sample contains more than one DNA sequence encoding this CDR3. This chain uses TRBV28 with TRBJ1-1; tentatively, D is TRBD1 (5 bases). The germline gives CDR1 MDHEN, CDR2 SYDVKM. Trimming removed 1 base at V and 5 bases at J, with 11 bases between. CDR3 length equals 14 residues. The CDR3 protein is CASSLSRVGTEAFF. The CDR3 DNA follows: TGTGCCAGCAGTTTATCCAGGGTAGGAACTGAAGCTTTCTTT.

This clone was counted between two and nine times. The J gene is TRBJ2-7, the V gene TRBV10-2, with D perhaps TRBD2 (6 bases). The length of the CDR3 is 12 residues. CDR1 is WSHSY and CDR2 is SAAADI in the germline V gene. Deletions cut 4 bases from V and 3 bases from J, with 7 bases between. The CDR3 coding sequence is TGCGCCAGCAGTGGACTAGACTACGAGCAGTACTTC. Its protein product is CASSGLDYEQYF.

This sequence joins TRBV5-6 and TRBJ1-1, with 9 nucleotides matching TRBD1. Germline CDR1 SGHDT, CDR2 YYEEEE. The CDR3 runs to 13 residues. Germline trimming cut 4 bases from V and 5 bases from J; bases unmatched to any gene: 3. This CDR3 is CASSGDRETEAFF. The DNA of the CDR3 is TGTGCCAGCAGCGGGGACAGGGAGACTGAAGCTTTCTTT.

A single count supports this clone. The chain's CDR3 is CASSSSGTGTHEQYF. In DNA, the CDR3 is TGTGCCAGCAGCTCTTCCGGGACAGGGACCCACGAGCAGTACTTC. This chain connects TRBV13 to TRBJ2-7; 9 bases fit TRBD1. This CDR3 has 15 residues. Losses at the gene ends were 4 bases for V and 5 bases for J; bases not matched to a gene: 9. Germline CDR1 is PRHDT and CDR2 is FYEKMQ (reference sequence).

The J gene is TRBJ1-6, the V gene TRBV6-5; D uncertain. CDR1 is MNHEY, CDR2 SVGAGI, per germline. Trimming left V 7 bases short and J 9 bases short, with 13 bases between. The CDR3 contains 13 residues. The CDR3 DNA is TGTGCCAGCAAGGCGGGTGTGGGTTCACCCCTCCACTTT. Amino acids: CASKAGVGSPLHF.

The chain uses TRBV25-1 and TRBJ2-2; possibly TRBD2 for D (6 bases). Germline values: CDR1 MGHDK, CDR2 SYGVNS. With 5 bases removed from V and 1 base from J, the gap between germline ends came to 11 bases. The CDR3 has 15 amino acids. The CDR3 nucleotides are TGTGCCAGCAGTAAATTCGGGGGGAACACCGGGGAGCTGTTTTTT. Translating gives CASSKFGGNTGELFF.